This T cell receptor beta chain was identified during a study of blood T cells in healthy people across ages (dated by TCRdb to the mid-2010s). Looking at the study overall: In model experiments, template switching captured roughly one uniquely barcoded TCR beta cDNA molecule for every two T cells. The study measured age-related changes in TCR beta repertoire diversity using deep sequencing normalized with unique cDNA molecular identifiers. Donors were grouped into four age groups: young (average 16 years), middle-aged (less than 40), aged (62) and long-lived (approximately 75). To avoid experimental bias, donors of different ages were distributed randomly across sequencing lanes. Two additional independent replicas of 1 million unique cDNA reads from the same blood draw were analyzed for two donors (one aged 18 to 30 and one aged 80 or older).

This clonotype has at least ten counts. Its recognized antigen is unknown. Per-nucleotide qualities are absent, and no much larger clonotype sits a single base away. The V end gives up 6 bases and the J end 5 bases, leaving 7 bases in the junction not matched to a gene. The CDR3 numbers 13 residues from cysteine through phenylalanine. The CDR3 DNA has 39 bases and is translated from base 1. In the germline V gene (reference sequence), CDR1 corresponds to MNHEY and CDR2 to SMNVEV. Systemically healthy Caucasian individuals from Russia, some 38 in total and aged roughly 6 to 95 years, were included as donors. Each donor gave 8 to 10 milliliters of peripheral blood, drawn into EDTA-treated Vacutainer tubes. Ficoll-Paque density-gradient centrifugation was used to isolate PBMCs, with at least 6.5 million per sample. Trizol reagent was used to extract total RNA from PBMCs, with at least 6 micrograms per sample. For every donor, flow cytometry on a PBMC aliquot measured the percentage of naive CD45RAhigh/CD27high T cells.

The library was prepared using 5' RACE. The run used an Illumina HiSeq 2500. A second roughly 6 to 11 cycle PCR used a sample-barcoded 5' primer and a J-beta primer mix. Each TCR beta cDNA molecule received a unique molecular identifier from a template-switch 5' adaptor carrying 12 random nucleotides. Each sample yielded at least 2.5 million CDR3-containing paired-end reads. All of the RNA was converted into first-strand cDNA using the Mint cDNA synthesis kit, with a TRBC-specific oligonucleotide serving as the primer. Following uracil-DNA glycosylase treatment, a first 18-cycle PCR with universal primers M1SS and BC2_uni_R was performed on all cDNA. From the authors' description of their analysis: For normalization, 1 million high-quality reads were randomly selected from each sample, with every read carrying a distinct molecular identifier. Instead of being binned into consensus sequences, reads with shared molecular identifiers were discarded. MiTCR, with a Q25 quality threshold and the strictest error-elimination algorithm, was used for CDR3 identification, clonotype clustering and error correction. A nonparametric unseen species model using Euler transformation provided a lower-bound estimate of total TCR beta diversity. TCRdb cleaned the public reads at Q25 with fastp, built clones with MiXCR and kept in-frame beta chains. Rows with a matching CDR3 protein are joined into one entry that keeps the most common DNA and genes. The authors' filters were not applied to this entry. This sample holds 600,000 or so distinct CDR3 sequences; about 30% were observed only once. The ten largest make up 15% to 18% of the sample.

Findings and caveats that apply to the study as a whole: Estimates of total diversity from one million sequenced T cells were regarded as lower bounds and underestimates. The percentage of naive T cells measured by flow cytometry correlated strongly with observed TCR beta diversity. Compared with the aged group, the long-lived group had more naive CD4+ T cells, fewer expanded clones and increased TCR diversity, a pattern suggesting age selection. Donor CMV infection status was unknown, potentially confounding age-related changes in expanded clonotypes. As age increased, observed TCR beta diversity per million T cells dropped in a roughly linear way, and a significant reduction was already evident by age 40. Bulk unsorted PBMC profiling prevented conclusive comparison of naive and antigen-experienced compartments.

The V gene is TRBV27 and the J gene is TRBJ2-7, and 7 junctional nucleotides match TRBD1. The receptor was isolated from a woman aged 80 or over in good health. The sample taken for sequencing was blood. The nucleotides are TGTGCCAGCAGGCGACAGGGTTCCCACGAGCAGTACTTC. Its translation reads: CASRRQGSHEQYF.